The TCR beta chain under discussion was sequenced for a study of T cell repertoires in cytomegalovirus infection. This clonotype was observed a handful of times. TCRdb used MiXCR to reprocess the reads, holding one entry per CDR3 protein. The top ten clones hold 2.5% to 3% of a sample with approximately 750,000 distinct CDR3 sequences, roughly a third of them seen once. CDR1 and CDR2 (germline): SEHNR, FQNEAQ (reference sequence). This CDR3 region has 10 residues. V was clipped by 5 bases and J by 10 bases, with 8 bases between them. The chain links TRBV7-9 to TRBJ1-1; D is unclear. The sequence derives from a human donor in good health (CMV status not recorded). Some clones in this sample may be carry-over from other donors' samples. Input material: PBMCs. The CDR3 bases are TGTGCCAGCAGCCCCCATAGAGCTTTCTTT. Protein sequence: CASSPHRAFF.